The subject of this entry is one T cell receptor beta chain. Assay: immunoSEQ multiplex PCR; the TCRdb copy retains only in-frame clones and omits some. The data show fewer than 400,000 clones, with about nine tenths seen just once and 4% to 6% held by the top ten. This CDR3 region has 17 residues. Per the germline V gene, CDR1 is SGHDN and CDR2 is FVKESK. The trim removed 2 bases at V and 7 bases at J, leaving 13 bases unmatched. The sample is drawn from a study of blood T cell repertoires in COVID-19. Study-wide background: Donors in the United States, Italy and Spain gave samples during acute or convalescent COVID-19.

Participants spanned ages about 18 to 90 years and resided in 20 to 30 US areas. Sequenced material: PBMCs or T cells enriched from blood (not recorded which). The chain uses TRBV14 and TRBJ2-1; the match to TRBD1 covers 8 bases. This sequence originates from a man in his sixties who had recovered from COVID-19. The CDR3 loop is CASSQQGTRGRGNEQFF. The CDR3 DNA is TGTGCCAGCAGCCAACAAGGGACCAGGGGGCGCGGGAATGAGCAGTTCTTC.